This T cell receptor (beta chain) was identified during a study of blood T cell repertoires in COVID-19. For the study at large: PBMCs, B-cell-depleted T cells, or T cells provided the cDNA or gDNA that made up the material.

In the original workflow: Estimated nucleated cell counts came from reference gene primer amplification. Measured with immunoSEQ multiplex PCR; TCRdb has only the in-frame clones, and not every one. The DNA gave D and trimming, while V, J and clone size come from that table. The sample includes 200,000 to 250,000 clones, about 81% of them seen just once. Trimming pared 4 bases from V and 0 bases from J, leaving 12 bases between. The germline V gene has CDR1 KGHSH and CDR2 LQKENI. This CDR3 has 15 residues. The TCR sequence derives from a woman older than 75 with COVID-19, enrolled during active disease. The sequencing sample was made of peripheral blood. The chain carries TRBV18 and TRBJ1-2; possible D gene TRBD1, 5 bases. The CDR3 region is CASSLLQDPNYGYTF. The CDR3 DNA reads TGTGCCAGCTCACTTTTACAGGACCCTAACTATGGCTACACCTTC. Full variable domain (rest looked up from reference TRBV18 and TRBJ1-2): NAGVMQNPRHLVRRRGQEARLRCSPMKGHSHVYWYRQLPEEGLKFMVYLQKENIIDESGMPKERFSAEFPKEGPSILRIQQVVRGDSAAYFCASSLLQDPNYGYTFGSGTRLTVV.